These T cell receptor beta chains were read from a single sample in a study of blood T cell repertoires in COVID-19. The data were produced by immunoSEQ multiplex PCR, yet TCRdb's version contains in-frame clones alone and is incomplete. In the table there are about 150,000 clones, approximately 80% of which are singletons. Sequences were obtained from peripheral blood. These TCRs come from a woman of 80 years or more with acute or convalescent COVID-19. Both conserved end residues are part of each CDR3. D genes are given only for firm matches. Clone size is given for some rows only: seen once, a few or many times, or a class if the clone is expanded.

cdr3_nt cdr3_aa d_call cdr3_length clone_size j_call v_call
TGTGCCAGCAGTGTTACAGGGCAGGGGACTGAAGCTTTCTTT CASSVTGQGTEAFF . 14 . TRBJ1-1 TRBV2
TGTGCCAGCAGTGAATCGGTACGAACCGGGGAGCTGTTTTTT CASSESVRTGELFF . 14 . TRBJ2-2 TRBV2
TGTGCCAGCAGCTTGGTAAGGCGGGGGACCTACAATGAGCAGTTCTTC CASSLVRRGTYNEQFF TRBD2 16 . TRBJ2-1 TRBV5-8
TGCAGCGTTGACATTGTAGGACAGTCCTACAATGAGCAGTTCTTC CSVDIVGQSYNEQFF . 15 . TRBJ2-1 TRBV29-1
TGTGCCAGCAGTGCAACCGGGACACTGAACACCGGGGAGCTGTTTTTT CASSATGTLNTGELFF . 16 . TRBJ2-2 TRBV6-1
TGCGCCAGCAGAACTGCGGGGGGGACAGGCGAGCAGTACTTC CASRTAGGTGEQYF . 14 . TRBJ2-7 TRBV5-1
TGTGCCAGCAGAGCCGGGACATTCTCCTACAATGAGCAGTTCTTC CASRAGTFSYNEQFF . 15 . TRBJ2-1 TRBV6-5
TGTGCAAGTCGCTCTAAAAACACCATATATTTT CASRSKNTIYF . 11 . TRBJ1-3 TRBV12-2
TGTGCCAGCAGCTTAGGACAGCTTAACTATGGCTACACCTTC CASSLGQLNYGYTF . 14 . TRBJ1-2 TRBV11-2
TGTGCCAGCAGCCAAGATCCTGGAGTCGCTGGAAACACCATATATTTT CASSQDPGVAGNTIYF . 16 . TRBJ1-3 TRBV14
TGTGCCAGTAGTGCTGAGACAAGGAACACTGAAGCTTTCTTT CASSAETRNTEAFF . 14 . TRBJ1-1 TRBV19
TGTGCCAGCAGCTCTAGCGGTCAAGAGACCCAGTACTTC CASSSSGQETQYF TRBD2 13 . TRBJ2-5 TRBV2
TGTGCCAGCAGCTTAGCGCGGGGGAGCTCCTACGAGCAGTACTTC CASSLARGSSYEQYF TRBD2 15 . TRBJ2-7 TRBV7-9
TGTGCCACTATGGGACTAGCGGGGAACAATGAGCAGTTCTTC CATMGLAGNNEQFF TRBD2 14 . TRBJ2-1 TRBV19
TGTGCCAGCAGTACGGGACAGGGGTTCTATCAGCCCCAGCATTTT CASSTGQGFYQPQHF TRBD1 15 . TRBJ1-5 TRBV7-9
TGTGCCAGTAGTATGTGGCTAGCGGGAGCTTACGAGCAGTACTTC CASSMWLAGAYEQYF TRBD2 15 . TRBJ2-7 TRBV19
TGTGCCAGCAGCCAAGTAATAGCGGGTGAGCAGTTCTTC CASSQVIAGEQFF TRBD2 13 . TRBJ2-1 TRBV14
TGTGCCAGCACCTCGACAGGGGGCGGGTTTGAGCAGTTCTTC CASTSTGGGFEQFF TRBD1 14 . TRBJ2-1 TRBV28
TGTGCCAGCAAAGCGGGAGAGGTAGAGACCCAGTACTTC CASKAGEVETQYF TRBD2 13 . TRBJ2-5 TRBV2
TGTGCCAGCAGCCCCGATGACAGGTACTATGGCTACACCTTC CASSPDDRYYGYTF . 14 . TRBJ1-2 TRBV5-4
TGTGCCAGCTCACCACGTGAGTATAGCTACAATGAGCAGTTCTTC CASSPREYSYNEQFF . 15 . TRBJ2-1 TRBV18
TGTGCCTGGAGTGAAGGGACAGGGGTGACCACTGAAGCTTTCTTT CAWSEGTGVTTEAFF TRBD1 15 . TRBJ1-1 TRBV30
TGCGCCAGCAGCCAAGACGGGGTATTGGGAGGAAACACCATATATTTT CASSQDGVLGGNTIYF . 16 . TRBJ1-3 TRBV4-1
TGTGCCAGCAGCTTAGATCTTGGACAGGTGCCGGAAAAACTGTTTTTT CASSLDLGQVPEKLFF TRBD1 16 once TRBJ1-4 TRBV11-2
TGCAGCGTCGTGGGACAGGGGCATGGCTACACCTTC CSVVGQGHGYTF TRBD1 12 . TRBJ1-2 TRBV29-1
TGTGCCGTACAGGGGTACTATGGCTACACCTTC CAVQGYYGYTF TRBD1 11 . TRBJ1-2 TRBV11-2
TGTGCCAGCTCACCGCAGGGGGACACTGAAGCTTTCTTT CASSPQGDTEAFF TRBD1 13 . TRBJ1-1 TRBV18
TGTGCCAGCAGCTTAAGAAGGGGGTGTGAGCAGTTCTTC CASSLRRGCEQFF . 13 few TRBJ2-1 TRBV7-9
TGTGCCAGCAGCTCTAGCGGGAGGTCCACCGGGGAGCTGTTTTTT CASSSSGRSTGELFF TRBD2 15 . TRBJ2-2 TRBV7-9
TGTGCCAGCAACCGACAGGGGTATTCCTACGAGCAGTACTTC CASNRQGYSYEQYF TRBD1 14 . TRBJ2-7 TRBV27
TGCGCCAGCAGCTTGGATCCCAACAATGAGCAGTTCTTC CASSLDPNNEQFF . 13 . TRBJ2-1 TRBV5-1
TGTGCCACCAGTGATTTCCCCCCCCGACAGGGGAGGGAAACCGGGGAGCTGTTTTTT CATSDFPPRQGRETGELFF . 19 . TRBJ2-2 TRBV24-1
TGTGCCAGCAGCTTAGATGGAGGTCTAGCGGGGAATGAGCAGTTCTTC CASSLDGGLAGNEQFF TRBD2 16 . TRBJ2-1 TRBV11-2
TGTGCCAGCATCCTCCAGGAATACGAGCAGTACTTC CASILQEYEQYF . 12 once TRBJ2-7 TRBV5-4
TGTGCCAGCCACTGGGACAGGGCGGGCAATCAGCCCCAGCATTTT CASHWDRAGNQPQHF . 15 . TRBJ1-5 TRBV21-1
TGTGCCAGCAGTACGAGATCTAACTATGGCTACACCTTC CASSTRSNYGYTF . 13 . TRBJ1-2 TRBV3-1/TRBV3-2
TGTGCCAGCAGTAGTGGGAGACTAAGGGACAATGAGCAGTTCTTC CASSSGRLRDNEQFF . 15 few TRBJ2-1 TRBV6-5
TGCGCCAGCAGCTTGGAGGGGACAGCGAACACTGAAGCTTTCTTT CASSLEGTANTEAFF TRBD1 15 . TRBJ1-1 TRBV5-1
TGTGCCAGCAGCTACTACGGTGGGAACACTGAAGCTTTCTTT CASSYYGGNTEAFF . 14 . TRBJ1-1 TRBV11-2
TGTGCCAGCAGCTTAGCAGGAGGAATTAAGGGCTACACCTTC CASSLAGGIKGYTF . 14 . TRBJ1-2 TRBV11-2
TGTGCCAGCAGCCCCGGGGGAGAAGCCGATGAGCAGTTCTTC CASSPGGEADEQFF . 14 . TRBJ2-1 TRBV7-8
TGCGCCAGCAGCTTTGACAGTTCAGGAAACACCATATATTTT CASSFDSSGNTIYF . 14 once TRBJ1-3 TRBV5-1
TGTGCCAGCAGTTTACTCGGGACACCCACCGGGGAGCTGTTTTTT CASSLLGTPTGELFF . 15 few TRBJ2-2 TRBV27
TGTGCCAGCGCTGCCACAGGCTCCTACGAGCAGTACTTC CASAATGSYEQYF . 13 . TRBJ2-7 TRBV18
TGTGCCAGCAGTTTACTAGCGGTGTCCTACAATGAGCAGTTCTTC CASSLLAVSYNEQFF TRBD2 15 . TRBJ2-1 TRBV28
TGTGCCAGCAGCTTAGAGCACGGTGGGACAGCGGCCTACAATGAGCAGTTCTTC CASSLEHGGTAAYNEQFF TRBD1 18 . TRBJ2-1 TRBV11-3
TGTGCCAGTAGTATAGGGCGGAGCTCCTACAATGAGCAGTTCTTC CASSIGRSSYNEQFF . 15 . TRBJ2-1 TRBV19
TGTGCCAGCAGCTTGGAGGGGGGGACCTACGAGCAGTACTTC CASSLEGGTYEQYF . 14 . TRBJ2-7 TRBV5-6
TGTGCCAGCAGCCACGACCCTAGCGGTAGCTCCTACGAGCAGTACTTC CASSHDPSGSSYEQYF TRBD2 16 . TRBJ2-7 TRBV4-2
TGTGCCAGCAGTCTTAGCACAGATACGCAGTATTTT CASSLSTDTQYF . 12 once TRBJ2-3 TRBV12-3/TRBV12-4
TGTGCCTGGAGTCATCGGCCGGGTCGGGGGAATCAGCCCCAGCATTTT CAWSHRPGRGNQPQHF . 16 . TRBJ1-5 TRBV30
TGCGCCAGCAGCACGGGGACAGGGGGTGATGAGCAGTACTTC CASSTGTGGDEQYF TRBD1 14 . TRBJ2-7 TRBV5-1